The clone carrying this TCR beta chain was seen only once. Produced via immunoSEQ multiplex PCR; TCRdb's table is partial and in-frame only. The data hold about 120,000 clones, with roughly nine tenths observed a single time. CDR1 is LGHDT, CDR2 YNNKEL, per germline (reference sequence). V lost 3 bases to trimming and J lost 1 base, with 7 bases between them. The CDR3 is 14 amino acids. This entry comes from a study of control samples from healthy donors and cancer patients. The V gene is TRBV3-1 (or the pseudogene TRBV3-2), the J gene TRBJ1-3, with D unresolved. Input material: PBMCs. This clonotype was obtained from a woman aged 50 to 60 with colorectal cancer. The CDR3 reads CASSQMESGNTIYF. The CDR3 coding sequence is TGTGCCAGCAGCCAGATGGAGTCTGGAAACACCATATATTTT.